The subject of this entry is one T cell receptor beta chain. Other nucleotide sequences in the sample specify the same CDR3. This record belongs to a study of cytomegalovirus exposure and HLA in healthy donors. Primers: 60 Vbeta forward and 13 Jbeta reverse. TCRdb's table, derived via immunoSEQ multiplex PCR, lists solely in-frame clones and lacks some. The sample has around 27,000 clones. The CDR3 is 14 residues long. Trimming left V 6 bases short and J 1 base short, with 12 bases between. From germline, CDR1 is SGHVS and CDR2 FNYEAQ. The sequenced sample was PBMCs. The clonotype was recovered from a man under 40 in good health and CMV-seronegative. J is TRBJ1-1 and V is TRBV7-6, with a possible D match to TRBD1 (6 bases). CDR3 sequence reads: CASSPGGPNTEAFF. DNA of the CDR3: TGTGCCAGCAGTCCCGGGGGGCCGAACACTGAAGCTTTCTTT. Full variable domain (rest looked up from reference TRBV7-6 and TRBJ1-1): GAGVSQSPRYKVTKRGQDVALRCDPISGHVSLYWYRQALGQGPEFLTYFNYEAQQDKSGLPNDRFSAERPEGSISTLTIQRTEQRDSAMYRCASSPGGPNTEAFFGQGTRLTVV.